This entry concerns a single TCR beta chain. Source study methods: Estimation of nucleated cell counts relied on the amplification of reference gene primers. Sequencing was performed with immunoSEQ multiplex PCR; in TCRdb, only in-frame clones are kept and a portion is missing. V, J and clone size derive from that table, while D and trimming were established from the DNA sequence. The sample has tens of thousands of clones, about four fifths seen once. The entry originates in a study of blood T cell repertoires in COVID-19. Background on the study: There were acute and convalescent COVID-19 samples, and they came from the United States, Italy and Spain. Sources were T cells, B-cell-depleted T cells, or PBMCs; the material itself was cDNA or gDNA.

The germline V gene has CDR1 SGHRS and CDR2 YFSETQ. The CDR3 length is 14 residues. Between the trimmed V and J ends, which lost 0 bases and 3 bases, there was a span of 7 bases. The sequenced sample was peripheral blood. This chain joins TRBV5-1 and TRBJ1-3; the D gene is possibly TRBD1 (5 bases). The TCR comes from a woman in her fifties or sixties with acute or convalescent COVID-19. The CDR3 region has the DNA TGCGCCAGCAGCTTGGGACAGATTGGAAACACCATATATTTT. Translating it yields CASSLGQIGNTIYF.